This T cell receptor beta chain was documented in a study of T cell changes during pregnancy in multiple sclerosis. Assay used: immunoSEQ multiplex PCR; TCRdb lists only in-frame clones, some missing. This sample has 95,000 to 110,000 clones; roughly nine tenths occur once, and the top ten carry 0.75% to 0.95%. J lost 6 bases, V lost 5 bases, and 10 bases had no gene match. Per the germline V gene, CDR1 is MNHEY and CDR2 is SMNVEV (reference sequence). The CDR3 is 15 amino acids. The rearrangement joins TRBV27 to TRBJ2-7; 10 bases are shared with TRBD1. This clonotype was sampled from a female donor with multiple sclerosis, enrolled in a pregnancy study. The sample here was peripheral blood, taken after pregnancy. The CDR3 here is CASSTYRQGASEQYF. Here the CDR3 DNA reads TGTGCCAGCAGTACGTATAGACAGGGGGCAAGCGAGCAGTACTTC.